A selection of T cell receptor beta chains follows, all from one sample in a study of T cell changes during pregnancy in multiple sclerosis. TCRdb keeps only in-frame clones here, not all; method: immunoSEQ multiplex PCR. The sample lists tens of thousands of clones, 94% occurring once. The sample consisted of peripheral blood, taken in the third trimester of pregnancy. The receptors shown here come from a female donor with multiple sclerosis, enrolled in a pregnancy study. CDR3s include the opening cysteine and the closing phenylalanine or tryptophan. D genes are given only for firm matches. Where a row states a size, it is once, few, many or the class of an expanded clone; other rows omit it.

j_gene: TRBJ1-5
abundance: .
len: 17
d_gene: .
v_gene: TRBV28
CDR3nt: TGTGCCAGCAGTTTCGTTTCAGGGTTTCTCGGCAATCAGCCCCAGCATTTT
CDR3aa: CASSFVSGFLGNQPQHF

j_gene: TRBJ1-3
abundance: .
len: 16
d_gene: .
v_gene: TRBV7-8
CDR3nt: TGTGCCAGCAGCTTAGTAGCTATCAGCTCTGGAAACACCATATATTTT
CDR3aa: CASSLVAISSGNTIYF

j_gene: TRBJ2-2
abundance: .
len: 10
d_gene: TRBD1
v_gene: TRBV6-6
CDR3nt: TGTGCCACCCTGGACAGGAAGCTGTTTTTT
CDR3aa: CATLDRKLFF

j_gene: TRBJ2-1
abundance: .
len: 14
d_gene: TRBD1
v_gene: TRBV7-8
CDR3nt: TGTGCCAGCAGCTGGGGACAGGGGGTCAATGAGCAGTTCTTC
CDR3aa: CASSWGQGVNEQFF

j_gene: TRBJ1-1
abundance: .
len: 17
d_gene: TRBD1
v_gene: TRBV5-1
CDR3nt: TGCGCCAGCAGCTTGGAGGGACAGGGGGCCATGAACACTGAAGCTTTCTTT
CDR3aa: CASSLEGQGAMNTEAFF

j_gene: TRBJ2-7
abundance: .
len: 13
d_gene: TRBD1
v_gene: TRBV10-3
CDR3nt: TGTGCCATACTACCGACAGGGGTCTACGAGCAGTACTTC
CDR3aa: CAILPTGVYEQYF

j_gene: TRBJ1-1
abundance: .
len: 16
d_gene: .
v_gene: TRBV19
CDR3nt: TGTGCCAGTACCAAGGGGCAGGGGCGTGGGCGCACTGAAGCTTTCTTT
CDR3aa: CASTKGQGRGRTEAFF

j_gene: TRBJ2-1
abundance: .
len: 14
d_gene: TRBD2
v_gene: TRBV27
CDR3nt: TGTGCCAGCCGGGGACTAGCGGCCTACAATGAGCAGTTCTTC
CDR3aa: CASRGLAAYNEQFF

j_gene: TRBJ2-7
abundance: once
len: 11
d_gene: TRBD1
v_gene: TRBV19
CDR3nt: TGTGCCACCCAACAAGGGGGCGGGCAGTACTTC
CDR3aa: CATQQGGGQYF

j_gene: TRBJ2-5
abundance: .
len: 13
d_gene: TRBD1
v_gene: TRBV19
CDR3nt: TGTGCCAGCCGGACAGGGGAGTTCGAGACCCAGTACTTC
CDR3aa: CASRTGEFETQYF

j_gene: TRBJ2-2
abundance: .
len: 15
d_gene: .
v_gene: TRBV19
CDR3nt: TGTGCCAGCCTCCCTTTGGACTCGAACACCGGGGAGCTGTTTTTT
CDR3aa: CASLPLDSNTGELFF